This T cell receptor beta chain appears in the sequencing data of a study of blood T cell repertoires in COVID-19. Across the whole study: T cells, B-cell-depleted T cells, or PBMCs supplied cDNA or gDNA.

This CDR3 is 14 amino acids long. The V end lost 6 bases, the J end lost 9 bases, and 15 bases lay between the germline ends. Germline CDR1 is LGHNT and CDR2 is FRNRAP. Per the study methods: Scientists estimated how many nucleated cells there were by amplifying reference gene primers. Sequencing was performed with immunoSEQ multiplex PCR; in TCRdb, only in-frame clones are kept and a portion is missing. The V and J calls and the clone size are those of that table, but D and trimming were determined from the DNA. The repertoire holds 300,000 to 400,000 clones, around 89% seen once, with around 1.6% in the top ten. Those enrolled in Seattle joined during active infection and were followed longitudinally afterward.

What was sequenced was peripheral blood. This receptor was taken from a woman aged 25 to 39 with COVID-19, enrolled during active disease. The rearrangement uses TRBV12-5 and TRBJ1-6, with D maybe TRBD1 (6 bases). The CDR3 nucleotides are TGTGCTAGTGGCCCCACAGGGCATGGTTCACCCCTCCACTTT. This encodes CASGPTGHGSPLHF. The full variable domain, in which reference TRBV12-5 and TRBJ1-6 provide the parts outside the CDR3, is DARVTQTPRHKVTEMGQEVTMRCQPILGHNTVFWYRQTMMQGLELLAYFRNRAPLDDSGMPKDRFSAEMPDATLATLKIQPSEPRDSAVYFCASGPTGHGSPLHFGNGTRLTVT.